This T cell receptor (beta chain) was documented in a study of cytomegalovirus exposure and HLA in healthy donors. Study-level findings and limits: Most observed TCR sequences were rare, whereas some public TCRs were detected in many donors. Sequencing had likely introduced a cluster of highly shared sequence variants as an artifact. Upon later analysis, TCR association rates were observed to vary by HLA locus, being highest for DRB1 and lowest for HLA-C.

Primers: 60 Vbeta forward and 13 Jbeta reverse. Produced via immunoSEQ multiplex PCR; TCRdb's table is partial and in-frame only. The sample lists 150,000 or so clones; around four fifths were seen once. Trimming removed 0 bases at V and 3 bases at J, with 8 bases between. This CDR3 is 14 amino acids long. Looked up from germline, CDR1 is SGHVS and CDR2 is FQNEAQ. Regarding this clone: As yet, its antigen is unknown.

The genes are TRBV7-8 and TRBJ1-1; D not certain. The sequenced material came from PBMCs. The receptor was isolated from a man aged 30-40 years in good health and CMV-seronegative. DNA of the CDR3: TGTGCCAGCAGCTTAGCTCGCTCGGACACTGAAGCTTTCTTT. Translated, it gives CASSLARSDTEAFF.